This is a list of T cell receptor beta chains from one sample in a study of tumor-infiltrating lymphocytes in oesophageal squamous cell carcinoma. Each CDR3 protein is one row after TCRdb ran MiXCR on the PCR reads. The table has about 10,000 distinct CDR3 sequences, about 60% seen once; the top ten hold approximately 25%. The material sequenced was esophageal tumor tissue. The receptor set was obtained from a female donor with esophageal squamous cell carcinoma. Both conserved end residues are part of each CDR3. D genes are given only for firm matches. For some rows the clone size is stated as once, few or many, or as a class when expanded; others skip it.

d_gene,abundance,len,j_gene,v_gene,CDR3aa,CDR3nt
.,.,13,TRBJ2-5,TRBV15,CATSRGSAGSQYF,TGTGCCACCAGCAGAGGTTCTGCGGGAAGTCAGTACTTC
.,.,16,TRBJ2-3,TRBV7-9,CASSLGTRGRADTQYF,TGTGCCAGCAGCTTAGGGACACGGGGTCGGGCAGATACGCAGTATTTT
.,medium-sized,15,TRBJ2-7,TRBV7-3,CASSLTVSSYNEQYF,TGTGCCAGCAGCTTAACTGTAAGCTCCTACAATGAGCAGTACTTC
TRBD2,few,15,TRBJ2-7,TRBV7-2,CASSPEHSGHYEQYF,TGTGCCAGCAGCCCCGAACATAGCGGGCACTACGAGCAGTACTTC
.,medium-sized,13,TRBJ2-5,TRBV7-3,CASSFTGGETQYF,TGTGCCAGCAGCTTCACTGGGGGAGAGACCCAGTACTTC
.,many,13,TRBJ2-6,TRBV6-1,CASTASGANVLTF,TGTGCCAGCACCGCTTCCGGGGCCAACGTCCTGACTTTC
.,.,13,TRBJ2-7,TRBV10-3,CAISLGGAYEQYF,TGTGCCATCAGTTTGGGTGGGGCCTACGAGCAGTACTTC
TRBD1,.,15,TRBJ2-7,TRBV7-2,CASSTDRGFYNEQYF,TGTGCCAGCAGCACCGACAGGGGGTTTTACAATGAGCAGTACTTC
.,.,13,TRBJ2-3,TRBV7-3,CASSFSGADTQYF,TGTGCCAGCAGCTTTTCGGGCGCAGATACGCAGTATTTT
.,medium-sized,16,TRBJ1-1,TRBV19,CASRRRHGNFNTEAFF,TGTGCCAGTAGAAGAAGACACGGAAACTTTAACACTGAAGCTTTCTTT
.,.,14,TRBJ1-2,TRBV7-2,CASSSYDTQDGYTF,TGTGCCAGCAGCTCATATGACACCCAGGATGGCTACACCTTC
.,.,13,TRBJ2-1,TRBV7-9,CASSLGVGREQFF,TGTGCCAGCAGCTTAGGGGTAGGACGGGAGCAGTTCTTC
.,.,16,TRBJ2-7,TRBV6-6,CASSYNGHTLTYEQYF,TGTGCCAGCAGTTACAACGGGCACACCTTAACCTACGAGCAGTACTTC
TRBD2,.,14,TRBJ2-3,TRBV7-3,CAKERGLPTDTQYF,TGTGCCAAAGAGCGGGGCCTACCCACAGATACGCAGTATTTT
TRBD2,.,15,TRBJ2-7,TRBV11-2,CASSPTSGRGNEQYF,TGTGCCAGCAGCCCTACTAGCGGGAGGGGGAATGAGCAGTACTTC
.,.,15,TRBJ2-5,TRBV6-1,CASSASITLQETQYF,TGTGCCAGCAGCGCTAGCATCACACTGCAAGAGACCCAGTACTTC
.,few,13,TRBJ2-7,TRBV7-2,CASSLELSYEQYF,TGTGCCAGCAGCTTAGAGTTATCCTACGAGCAGTACTTC
.,.,11,TRBJ2-1,TRBV19,CASSMDVEQFF,TGTGCCAGTAGTATGGATGTAGAGCAGTTCTTC
.,.,14,TRBJ1-2,TRBV25-1,CASSETGPNYGYTF,TGTGCCAGCAGTGAAACAGGGCCTAACTATGGCTACACCTTC
.,.,15,TRBJ1-2,TRBV28,CASKITGPSDYGYTF,TGTGCCAGCAAGATCACGGGGCCATCGGACTATGGCTACACCTTC
TRBD1,many,14,TRBJ1-1,TRBV18,CASSLGTGDTEAFF,TGTGCCAGCTCACTAGGGACAGGGGACACTGAAGCTTTCTTT
TRBD1,few,15,TRBJ2-7,TRBV6-1,CASSELEDRGPEQYF,TGTGCCAGCAGTGAGTTGGAGGACAGGGGGCCCGAGCAGTACTTC
TRBD2,.,16,TRBJ2-1,TRBV7-2,CASSLRGGGRGNEQFF,TGTGCCAGCAGCTTACGAGGTGGTGGGAGGGGCAATGAGCAGTTCTTC
.,.,10,TRBJ2-1,TRBV5-1,CASSGGEQFF,TGCGCCAGCAGCGGTGGTGAGCAGTTCTTC
TRBD2,.,14,TRBJ2-7,TRBV27,CASSIHGGTYEQYF,TGTGCCAGCAGCATACACGGGGGGACCTACGAGCAGTACTTC
TRBD2,few,15,TRBJ2-3,TRBV7-3,CASSKWSGNADTQYF,TGTGCCAGCAGCAAGTGGAGCGGGAATGCAGATACGCAGTATTTT
.,.,15,TRBJ2-1,TRBV6-6,CASRFKGTSRDEQFF,TGTGCCAGCAGATTTAAGGGAACTAGCCGCGATGAGCAGTTCTTC
.,medium-sized,14,TRBJ2-1,TRBV27,CASSLKGGYNEQFF,TGTGCCAGCAGTTTAAAGGGAGGATACAATGAGCAGTTCTTC
.,.,14,TRBJ2-3,TRBV7-3,CASSATLNADTQYF,TGTGCCAGCAGCGCGACACTAAACGCGGATACGCAGTATTTT
TRBD2,.,15,TRBJ2-1,TRBV28,CASSLAGGAYNEQFF,TGTGCCAGCAGCCTAGCGGGGGGAGCCTACAATGAGCAGTTCTTC
.,.,13,TRBJ2-5,TRBV5-3,CASSLGMQETQYF,TGCGCCAGCAGCTTGGGGATGCAAGAGACCCAGTACTTC
.,.,12,TRBJ2-3,TRBV24-1,CATSDLAGTQYF,TGTGCCACCAGTGATTTGGCAGGTACGCAGTATTTT
.,once,13,TRBJ2-7,TRBV7-9,CASSLGGEHEQYF,TGTGCTAGCAGCTTAGGGGGTGAGCACGAGCAGTACTTC
TRBD2,few,16,TRBJ2-2,TRBV10-2,CASLGQPGLATGELFF,TGCGCCAGCTTAGGACAACCGGGACTAGCAACCGGGGAGCTGTTTTTT
.,many,11,TRBJ2-7,TRBV7-2,CASSLTYEQYF,TGTGCCAGCAGCCTCACATACGAGCAGTACTTC
.,.,14,TRBJ1-4,TRBV7-6,CASSLSMADEKLFF,TGTGCTAGCAGCCTAAGTATGGCCGATGAAAAACTGTTTTTT
.,.,18,TRBJ1-1,TRBV7-4,CASSPLHGRVSPNTEAFF,TGTGCCAGCAGCCCCCTCCATGGCAGGGTCAGCCCGAACACTGAAGCTTTCTTT
.,.,16,TRBJ2-6,TRBV11-2,CASSLAVVTGANVLTF,TGTGCCAGCAGCTTAGCAGTGGTAACTGGGGCCAACGTCCTGACTTTC
TRBD2,.,14,TRBJ2-7,TRBV7-6,CASSFGGGLDEQYF,TGTGCCAGCAGCTTTGGCGGGGGGCTCGACGAGCAGTACTTC
TRBD2,.,15,TRBJ2-3,TRBV7-3,CASSPIAGWADTQYF,TGTGCCAGCAGCCCAATAGCGGGGTGGGCAGATACGCAGTATTTT
TRBD2,.,15,TRBJ2-7,TRBV7-2,CASSLETSVATEQYF,TGTGCCAGCAGCTTAGAGACTAGCGTTGCCACCGAGCAGTACTTC
.,.,12,TRBJ2-3,TRBV11-3,CASEGSTGELYF,TGTGCCAGCGAGGGGAGCACCGGGGAGCTGTATTTT
.,.,12,TRBJ2-1,TRBV20-1,CSVRVQGDEQFF,TGCAGTGTTAGAGTCCAGGGCGATGAGCAGTTCTTC
TRBD1,.,13,TRBJ1-2,TRBV6-6,CASSYSTGFGYTF,TGTGCCAGCAGTTACTCGACAGGGTTTGGCTACACCTTC
.,medium-sized,14,TRBJ1-5,TRBV24-1,CATSDAPGNQPQHF,TGTGCCACCAGTGATGCCCCTGGAAATCAGCCCCAGCATTTT
.,.,13,TRBJ1-3,TRBV6-1,CASSWTSGNTIYF,TGTGCCAGCAGTTGGACCTCTGGAAACACCATATATTTT
TRBD2,once,16,TRBJ2-3,TRBV11-3,CASSSGLAGVTDTQYF,TGTGCCAGCAGCTCGGGACTAGCGGGAGTCACAGATACGCAGTATTTT
TRBD1,many,17,TRBJ2-1,TRBV6-1,CASSYDRGHRPYNEQFF,TGTGCCAGCAGTTACGACAGGGGGCACCGTCCCTACAATGAGCAGTTCTTC
.,many,13,TRBJ2-1,TRBV7-2,CASSHTWGNEQFF,TGTGCCAGCAGCCATACGTGGGGGAATGAGCAGTTCTTC
TRBD2,.,16,TRBJ2-3,TRBV12-3/TRBV12-4,CASRPPSGAITDTQYF,TGTGCCAGCAGACCTCCTAGCGGGGCCATCACAGATACGCAGTATTTT
TRBD2,.,17,TRBJ2-5,TRBV7-4,CASSPNPGVAGVETQYF,TGTGCCAGCAGCCCCAACCCGGGGGTAGCGGGAGTAGAGACCCAGTACTTC
.,.,17,TRBJ2-1,TRBV7-6,CASSESIAGSSYNEQFF,TGTGCCAGCAGCGAAAGTATTGCAGGTAGCTCCTACAATGAGCAGTTCTTC
TRBD1,.,15,TRBJ1-2,TRBV7-3,CASRPTGDVGYGYTF,TGTGCCAGCAGGCCTACAGGGGACGTAGGCTATGGCTACACCTTC
.,once,11,TRBJ2-4,TRBV6-8,CASSGNRQKYF,TGTGCCAGCAGTGGTAACAGACAGAAGTACTTC
.,.,16,TRBJ1-5,TRBV19,CASSMVSHMSNQPQHF,TGTGCCAGTAGTATGGTTTCTCACATGAGCAATCAGCCCCAGCATTTT
.,.,15,TRBJ2-5,TRBV27,CASSPNGGVPETQYF,TGTGCCAGCAGTCCCAATGGGGGAGTACCTGAGACCCAGTACTTC
.,.,14,TRBJ2-3,TRBV7-4,CASRDPGYTGELYF,TGTGCCAGCAGGGATCCAGGGTACACCGGGGAGCTGTATTTT
TRBD2,few,16,TRBJ2-1,TRBV7-2,CASSLVGGRTYNEQFF,TGTGCCAGCAGCTTAGTAGGCGGGAGGACCTACAATGAGCAGTTCTTC
TRBD2,.,15,TRBJ2-1,TRBV6-5,CASLGTSGRANEQFF,TGTGCCAGCCTCGGGACTAGCGGGAGGGCCAATGAGCAGTTCTTC